This T cell receptor beta chain was profiled in a study of sequential checkpoint blockade in melanoma. Produced via immunoSEQ multiplex PCR; TCRdb's table is partial and in-frame only. This sample has roughly 6,500 clones, with around half found just once. Stated treatment: randomized to nivolumab then ipilimumab (arm A) or the reverse (arm B). CDR3 length equals 13 residues. Trimming left V 3 bases short and J 4 bases short, with 7 bases between. Germline V gene lookup returns CDR1 SGHDT and CDR2 YYEEEE. The sequencing used CD8+ T cells sorted from blood (inferred from file names), collected from a patient given nivolumab and ipilimumab in sequence. The receptor was isolated from a human patient with melanoma. Some clones in this sample may be carry-over from other donors' samples. The V gene is TRBV5-6, the J gene TRBJ1-4; D gene unclear. Written as DNA, the CDR3 is TGTGCCAGCAGCTCCCGGGTTAATGAAAAACTGTTTTTT. Protein product: CASSSRVNEKLFF.